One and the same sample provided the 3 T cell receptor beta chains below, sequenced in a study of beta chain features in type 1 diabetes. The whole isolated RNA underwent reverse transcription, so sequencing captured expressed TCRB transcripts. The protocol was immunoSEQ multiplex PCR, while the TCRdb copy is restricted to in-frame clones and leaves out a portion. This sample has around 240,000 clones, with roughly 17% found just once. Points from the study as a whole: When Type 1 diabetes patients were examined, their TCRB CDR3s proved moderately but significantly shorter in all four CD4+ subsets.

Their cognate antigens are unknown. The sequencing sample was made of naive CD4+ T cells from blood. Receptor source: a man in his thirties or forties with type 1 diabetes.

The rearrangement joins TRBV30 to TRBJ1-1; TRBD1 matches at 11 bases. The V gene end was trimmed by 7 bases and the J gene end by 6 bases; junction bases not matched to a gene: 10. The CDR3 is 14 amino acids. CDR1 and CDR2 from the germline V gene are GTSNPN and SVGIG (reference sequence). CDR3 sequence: CASDRGHRNAEAFF. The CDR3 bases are TGTGCCTCGGACAGGGGGCACCGTAACGCTGAAGCTTTCTTT.

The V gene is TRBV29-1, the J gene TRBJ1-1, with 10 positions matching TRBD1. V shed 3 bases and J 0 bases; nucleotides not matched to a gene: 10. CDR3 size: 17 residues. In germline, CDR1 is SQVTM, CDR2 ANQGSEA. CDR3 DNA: TGCAGCGTTGACATCCGGGACAGGGGATCGATGAACACTGAAGCTTTCTTT. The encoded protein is CSVDIRDRGSMNTEAFF.

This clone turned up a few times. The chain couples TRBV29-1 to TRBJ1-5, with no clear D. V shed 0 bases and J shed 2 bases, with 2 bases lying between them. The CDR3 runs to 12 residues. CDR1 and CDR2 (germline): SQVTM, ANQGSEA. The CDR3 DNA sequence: TGCAGCGTTGAAGAAGGCAATCAGCCCCAGCATTTT. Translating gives CSVEEGNQPQHF.